The 9 T cell receptor beta chains listed next were all sequenced from one sample in a study of cytotoxic CD8 clonotypes in ibrutinib-treated CLL. The assay was immunoSEQ multiplex PCR, and TCRdb's table has in-frame clones only and misses some. Altogether around 330,000 clones are present, under 70% being singletons, with the ten largest covering about 6.7%. The sequencing used PBMCs, collected after 36 months of ibrutinib treatment. These receptors all stem from a human donor with chronic lymphocytic leukemia.

The V and J genes are TRBV2 and TRBJ2-5; the match to TRBD2 covers 8 bases. The CDR3 is made up of 15 amino acids. Trimming at V came to 9 bases and at J to 1 base, leaving 10 bases not matched to a gene. Germline loops: CDR1 SNHLY, CDR2 FYNNEI. CDR3 in DNA: TGTGCCAGAGAGTTAGCGGGGCCCGTCCAAGAGACCCAGTACTTC. Amino acid sequence: CARELAGPVQETQYF.

V and J are TRBV7-9 and TRBJ2-3; 8 bases align to TRBD2. This CDR3 comprises 16 residues. Germline V lookup: CDR1 SEHNR, CDR2 FQNEAQ (reference sequence). The V and J ends lost 5 bases and 3 bases, in that order; junction bases with no gene match: 10. The CDR3 nucleotides are TGTGCCAGCAGCCATCCGGGAGGGGCGGGTACAGATACGCAGTATTTT. Translating gives CASSHPGGAGTDTQYF.

In this sample, this clone turned up a few times. J is TRBJ2-7 and V is TRBV7-6; 9 nucleotides align to TRBD2. With V trimmed by 5 bases and J by 4 bases, 9 bases remained unmatched. The CDR3 totals 15 residues. The germline gives CDR1 SGHVS, CDR2 FNYEAQ. The CDR3, as DNA: TGTGCCAGCAGCCAGCGCGGGGCGGGAGGGTACGAGCAGTACTTC. It translates to CASSQRGAGGYEQYF.

V usage is TRBV18 and J usage is TRBJ2-5; perhaps TRBD2 as D (5 bases). V lost 1 base and J 5 bases, leaving 17 bases between the germline ends. CDR1 is KGHSH, CDR2 LQKENI, per germline. The length of the CDR3 is 16 residues. The CDR3 DNA reads TGTGCCAGCTCACCACTCGTCGCCCGGACTCTTGAGACCCAGTACTTC. It codes for CASSPLVARTLETQYF.

The chain combines TRBV10-3 with TRBJ2-1, with D possibly being TRBD1 (6 bases). The V gene lost 7 bases and the J gene lost 6 bases, with 13 bases spanning the gap. This CDR3 has 13 residues. Germline CDR1 is ENHRY and CDR2 is SYGVKD. The DNA for the CDR3 is TGTGCCATCACTCCCGACAGGTTCAATGAGCAGTTCTTC. Translation: CAITPDRFNEQFF.

This clone was detected once. The genes are TRBV19 and TRBJ2-7; 7 nucleotides align to TRBD2. Trimming cost V 6 bases and J 3 bases; bases outside gene matches: 11. CDR3 length: 15 amino acids. Germline values: CDR1 LNHDA, CDR2 SQIVND (reference sequence). The CDR3 loop is CASSIHGLVGYEQYF. The CDR3 DNA follows: TGTGCCAGTAGCATTCATGGACTAGTTGGCTACGAGCAGTACTTC.

The rearrangement uses TRBV25-1 and TRBJ2-7, with D perhaps TRBD1 (6 bases). Germline-derived CDR1 and CDR2 are MGHDK and SYGVNS. The CDR3 is 13 amino acids. Trimming left V 5 bases short and J 2 bases short, with 10 bases between. The DNA for the CDR3 is TGTGCCAGCAGTCCGGGACAAGCCTACGAGCAGTACTTC. Its translation is CASSPGQAYEQYF.

This chain connects TRBV6-5 to TRBJ2-5, with 7 bases matching TRBD1. Per the germline V gene, CDR1 is MNHEY and CDR2 is SVGAGI. With 6 bases clipped from V and 3 bases from J, the junction kept 7 bases outside the gene matches. The CDR3 has 14 residues. CDR3 sequence: CASSPTGDKETQYF. The CDR3 region has the DNA TGTGCCAGCAGCCCAACAGGGGACAAAGAGACCCAGTACTTC.

This chain connects TRBV27 to TRBJ2-1, with D perhaps TRBD2 (6 bases). Germline-derived CDR1 and CDR2 are MNHEY and SMNVEV (reference sequence). V shed 0 bases and J shed 4 bases, with 10 bases lying between them. This CDR3 region has 15 residues. The CDR3 DNA reads as TGTGCCAGCAGTTTATCTCTAGCGAAGTACAATGAGCAGTTCTTC. Translating gives CASSLSLAKYNEQFF.